Presented here are 7 T cell receptor beta chains from one specimen sequenced in a study of blood T cell repertoires in COVID-19. Method: immunoSEQ multiplex PCR; TCRdb's copy keeps in-frame clones and lacks some. The repertoire holds under 150,000 clones, less than 85% seen once, with approximately 13% in the top ten. Sample: peripheral blood. Receptors originate from a human donor in a cohort sampled during active COVID-19.

Only a few counts were recorded for this clone. The CDR3 here is CASSPGDRAYEQYF. CDR3 sequence (DNA): TGCGCCAGCAGCCCGGGGGACAGAGCCTACGAGCAGTACTTC. The chain has TRBV5-1 and TRBJ2-7, with D perhaps matching TRBD1 (7 bases). The length of the CDR3 is 14 residues. The V gene's germline CDR1 is SGHRS and CDR2 YFSETQ. The ends were cut back, 4 bases at V and 2 bases at J, with 13 bases in the middle. Full variable domain (remainder filled in from reference TRBV5-1 and TRBJ2-7): KAGVTQTPRYLIKTRGQQVTLSCSPISGHRSVSWYQQTPGQGLQFLFEYFSETQRNKGNFPGRFSGRQFSNSRSEMNVSTLELGDSALYLCASSPGDRAYEQYFGPGTRLTVT.

This clone was picked up one time. The chain employs TRBV25-1 and TRBJ2-5, with 7 bases identical to TRBD2. The CDR3 consists of 16 residues. V shed 5 bases and J 0 bases; nucleotides not matched to a gene: 9. The germline CDR1 and CDR2 sequences are MGHDK and SYGVNS. CDR3 sequence: CASSQLSGAHQETQYF. The DNA of the CDR3 is TGTGCCAGCAGTCAGCTCAGCGGGGCCCACCAAGAGACCCAGTACTTC. The full variable domain, its missing parts supplied by reference TRBV25-1 and TRBJ2-5, is EADIYQTPRYLVIGTGKKITLECSQTMGHDKMYWYQQDPGMELHLIHYSYGVNSTEKGDLSSESTVSRIRTEHFPLTLESARPSHTSQYLCASSQLSGAHQETQYFGPGTRLLVL.

The chain recombines TRBV19 with TRBJ2-3; 11 positions match TRBD2. The CDR3 has 16 amino acids. CDR1 is LNHDA and CDR2 is SQIVND in the germline V gene (reference sequence). J was trimmed by 4 bases and V by 4 bases; bases with no gene match: 7. CDR3 coding DNA: TGTGCCAGTAGTAGCCTTAGCGGGGGGGCGTCAGATACGCAGTATTTT. Its protein product is CASSSLSGGASDTQYF.

In its sample, this clone was seen a few times. This sequence joins TRBV6-2 or TRBV6-3 and TRBJ1-1, with a weak D call TRBD1 (6 bases). The CDR3 has 16 amino acids. The V gene lost 1 base and the J gene lost 1 base, with 13 bases spanning the gap. The V gene's germline CDR1 is MNHEY and CDR2 SVGEGT. The CDR3 sequence: CASSYYQGKPNTEAFF. DNA for the CDR3: TGTGCCAGCAGTTACTACCAGGGGAAGCCGAACACTGAAGCTTTCTTT.

CDR3 amino acids: CASSLAGGQYNEQFF. The CDR3 coding sequence is TGTGCCAGCAGTTTAGCGGGGGGCCAGTACAATGAGCAGTTCTTC. The chain carries TRBV6-5 and TRBJ2-1; TRBD2 aligns across 10 bases. V lost 4 bases to trimming and J lost 4 bases; unmatched junction nucleotides: 4. The CDR3 has 15 residues. Germline lookup yields CDR1 MNHEY and CDR2 SVGAGI.

The chain joins TRBV6-5 to TRBJ1-4; no clear D. Trimming left V 11 bases short and J 0 bases short, with 13 bases between. This CDR3 has 14 residues. Germline lookup yields CDR1 MNHEY and CDR2 SVGAGI. The CDR3 region has the DNA TGTGCCTCCCGGGAGAAGGCAACTAATGAAAAACTGTTTTTT. This codes for CASREKATNEKLFF.

This rearrangement joins TRBV6-5 to TRBJ1-5; 8 nucleotides match TRBD1. J gave up 2 bases and V 6 bases, and 6 bases lay outside the gene matches. The germline gives CDR1 MNHEY, CDR2 SVGAGI. This CDR3 is 15 amino acids long. The CDR3 DNA follows: TGTGCCAGCAGCCCGGACAGGGACCGCAATCAGCCCCAGCATTTT. Protein product: CASSPDRDRNQPQHF.